This T cell receptor beta chain was identified during a study of spatial heterogeneity in lung cancer. This clonotype was observed many times. From the 5' RACE reads, TCRdb called clonotypes with MiXCR, one entry per CDR3 protein. This table holds about 52,000 distinct CDR3 sequences, about 7.4% found once. J was trimmed by 5 bases and V by 6 bases; bases with no gene match: 18. This CDR3 spans 18 amino acids. Stated time point: blood at routine non-recurrence follow-up after resection. Whole RNA obtained from tumor, nontumor lung or frozen PBMC underwent sequencing without sorting. The sequence was obtained from a female donor with early-stage non-small cell lung cancer. The input for sequencing was PBMCs, taken at follow-up. This chain connects TRBV12-3 or TRBV12-4 to TRBJ2-7, with TRBD1 matching 11 bases. The CDR3 region is CASRASWSRDRGFHEQYF. CDR3 DNA sequence: TGTGCCAGCAGGGCCTCCTGGAGTCGGGACAGGGGGTTCCACGAGCAGTACTTC.